This T cell receptor beta chain was observed in a study of response to subunit inactivated influenza vaccine (dated by TCRdb to the late 2010s). About the study as a whole: Deep quantitative profiling of the T cell receptor repertoire was used in the study to follow responses to a trivalent subunit inactivated influenza vaccine. Overall results and qualifications from the work: It was suggested by the authors that each seasonal influenza vaccination may recruit only a limited number of new T cells.

This clonotype was observed a handful of times. Its antigen target is currently unknown. Base qualities are missing; no much larger clone stands one base away. Libraries came from RT-PCR. The instrument was an Illumina HiSeq 2500. TCRdb reanalyzed the raw reads on its own, using fastp at Q25 for trimming and MiXCR for clone calling, and kept in-frame beta chains. Every distinct CDR3 protein forms one entry, paired with its most common genes and DNA. The sample has some 540,000 distinct CDR3 sequences on record, around 21% of them singletons. Around 2.8% of the sample lies in the top ten. Ends trimmed: V by 5 bases, J by 5 bases; bases unmatched to a gene: 9. The germline V gene provides CDR1 MNHNS and CDR2 SASEGT. The cysteine opens and the phenylalanine closes a CDR3 of 15 amino acids. Here the CDR3 DNA is all that survives: 45 bases in frame from base 1. The same sample was also studied in work on T cells expressing NK-cell markers. The second study reports: TCR beta cDNA libraries were made by 5'RACE template switching that added a universal primer site and unique molecular identifiers. Three sorted T-cell subsets (CD3+CD56+NKG2C+, CD3+CD56+NKG2C- and CD3+CD56-NKG2C+) from about 8 donors had their TCR beta-chain repertoires profiled. Seven of the eight sequenced donors were HCMV-seropositive and one was HCMV-seronegative. To restrict sorting to alphabetaTCR-expressing T cells, an anti-gammadeltaTCR antibody was added in several experiments. In six donors, the dominant CD3+CD56+NKG2C+ clonotypes ranked among the top 10 CD8+ clonotypes, making up about 1.0-8% of CD8+ T cells. Those dominant clonotypes were again the most abundant among CD3+CD56-NKG2C+ cells in a handful of donors, at roughly 25-60.1%. Whether the expanded NKG2C-expressing T cell clones were specific for HCMV antigens was left unclear. The study sequenced eight donors, all healthy volunteers chosen at random: three men and five women. To determine HCMV serostatus, a commercial ELISA kit was used to detect HCMV-specific IgG in serum. Ficoll density gradient centrifugation was used to isolate peripheral blood mononuclear cells from blood. Using Miltenyi isolation kits, CD4+ and CD8+ T cells were isolated from PBMC through magnetic immunoseparation. Synthesis of cDNA was primed from the TCR beta constant segment and was followed by two consecutive PCR amplification steps. Sequencing of the libraries produced 2 x 150 bp reads on Illumina HiSeq 2000/2500, MiSeq or NextSeq. Reads were demultiplexed and grouped by UMI with MIGEC, and clonotypes were assembled and quantified with MiTCR. To exclude erroneous sequences, any TCR cDNA sequence not supported by at least two reads was discarded. Downstream repertoire analysis used the tcR package, and clonotypes were matched across fractions by CDR3 nucleotide sequence plus V segment. VDJmatch was used to annotate antigen specificity against VDJdb, with one amino acid substitution in CDR3 permitted.

The specimen comprised CD4+ T cells sorted from PBMCs, sampled about 12 days after vaccination. This clonotype was obtained from a man aged 50 to 59 who received an inactivated influenza vaccine. Donor details come from another sample of the same person, matched by shared clones. The V and J segments used are TRBV6-1 and TRBJ2-7; 10 central nucleotides agree with TRBD1. The CDR3 sequence is CASSRTGGLRNEQYF. The base sequence is TGTGCCAGCAGTAGGACAGGGGGGTTGCGTAACGAGCAGTACTTC.